The clone carrying this T cell receptor (beta chain) was counted between two and nine times. V shed 5 bases and J shed 5 bases, with 9 bases lying between them. Germline assignment: CDR1 MDHEN and CDR2 SYDVKM. The CDR3 is made up of 12 amino acids. The source of the sample is a study of beta chain features in type 1 diabetes. The entirety of the isolated RNA underwent reverse transcription, so expressed TCRB transcripts were sequenced. Clones were sequenced by immunoSEQ multiplex PCR, and TCRdb holds only the in-frame ones, with some missing. This sample has fewer than 150,000 clones, with less than 9% found just once.

This rearrangement joins TRBV28 to TRBJ2-5; D gene uncertain. This sequence was found in a woman between 25 and 40 years old in good health. The sequencing sample was made of central memory CD4+ T cells from blood. CDR3 DNA: TGTGCCAGCAGTCATGAGAGGGAGACCCAGTACTTC. Its translation is CASSHERETQYF.